The TCR beta chain described here comes from a study of blood T cell repertoires in COVID-19. Study at large: Samples taken during acute and convalescent COVID-19 were collected in the United States, Italy and Spain. PBMCs, B-cell-depleted T cells, or T cells were the source of the cDNA or gDNA that made up the material.

CDR1 and CDR2 from the germline V gene are MNHNS and SASEGT. CDR3 size: 13 residues. Trimming removed 10 bases from V and 2 bases from J; junction bases left unmatched: 3. Original methodology: Estimates of nucleated cell counts were drawn from the amplification of reference gene primers. Some clones are missing from TCRdb's copy, which holds only in-frame ones; the method was immunoSEQ multiplex PCR. V and J calls and clone size follow that table, whereas D and trimming were derived from the DNA. Among approximately 220,000 clones listed, 83% were seen once. The receptor's source is a woman in her 50s who had been exposed to COVID-19. Sequencing input: PBMCs or T cells enriched from blood (not recorded which). V gene TRBV6-1 combines with J gene TRBJ2-1, with 9 nucleotides matching TRBD2. The CDR3 sequence: CATGTSPYNEQFF. The CDR3 nucleotides read TGTGCCACCGGGACTAGCCCCTACAATGAGCAGTTCTTC.